A single sample is the source of the 2 T cell receptor beta chains below, sequenced in a study of CD8 T cells in Susac syndrome. An amount of RNA that ranged from 0.5 to 1 ug was reverse transcribed with random hexamers. MiXCR was run by TCRdb on the immunoSEQ multiplex PCR reads, yielding one entry per CDR3 protein. This repertoire shows approximately 100,000 distinct CDR3 sequences, about 95% found once; its top ten account for just over 0.095%. The sample was CD4+ T cells from PBMCs. The receptor set was obtained from a human donor in good health.

The chain links TRBV5-6 to TRBJ2-5, with D perhaps matching TRBD1 (6 bases). CDR1 is SGHDT, CDR2 YYEEEE, per germline. The CDR3 runs 13 residues. V was shortened by 3 bases and J by 7 bases, with 13 bases between the two germline ends. This CDR3 is CASSSQGPGTQYF. The CDR3 DNA sequence: TGTGCCAGCAGCTCTCAGGGGCCGGGGACCCAGTACTTC.

On this clonotype itself: A read error may produce the germline difference seen at one junction end. The V and J genes are TRBV2 and TRBJ2-2, with TRBD1 identical over 9 bases. Looked up from germline, CDR1 is SNHLY and CDR2 is FYNNEI. The CDR3 contains 15 residues. CDR3 coding DNA: TGCGCCAGCAGGCGTCGGACAGGGGCGAACGGGGAGCTGTTTTTT. It encodes CASRRRTGANGELFF.